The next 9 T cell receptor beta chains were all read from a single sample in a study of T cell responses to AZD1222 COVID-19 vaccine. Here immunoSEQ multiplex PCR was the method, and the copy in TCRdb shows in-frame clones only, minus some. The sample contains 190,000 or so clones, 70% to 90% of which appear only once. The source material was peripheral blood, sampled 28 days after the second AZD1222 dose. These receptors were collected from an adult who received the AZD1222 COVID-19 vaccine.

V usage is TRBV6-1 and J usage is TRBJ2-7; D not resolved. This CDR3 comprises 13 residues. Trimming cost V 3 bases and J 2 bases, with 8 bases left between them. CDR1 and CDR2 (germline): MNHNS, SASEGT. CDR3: CASSESNTYEQYF. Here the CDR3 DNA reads TGTGCCAGCAGTGAGTCCAATACCTACGAGCAGTACTTC.

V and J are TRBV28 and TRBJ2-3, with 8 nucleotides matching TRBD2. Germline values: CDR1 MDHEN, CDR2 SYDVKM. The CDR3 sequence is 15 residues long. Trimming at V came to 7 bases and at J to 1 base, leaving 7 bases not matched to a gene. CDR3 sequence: CASTSSSGRTDTQYF. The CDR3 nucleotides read TGTGCCAGCACATCTTCTAGCGGGCGCACAGATACGCAGTATTTT.

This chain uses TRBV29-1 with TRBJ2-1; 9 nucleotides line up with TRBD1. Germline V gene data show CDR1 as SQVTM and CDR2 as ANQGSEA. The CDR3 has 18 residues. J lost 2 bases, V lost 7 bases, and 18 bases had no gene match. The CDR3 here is CSAPSGTGPQRTYNEQFF. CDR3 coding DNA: TGCAGCGCACCTTCGGGGACAGGGCCACAGCGGACCTACAATGAGCAGTTCTTC.

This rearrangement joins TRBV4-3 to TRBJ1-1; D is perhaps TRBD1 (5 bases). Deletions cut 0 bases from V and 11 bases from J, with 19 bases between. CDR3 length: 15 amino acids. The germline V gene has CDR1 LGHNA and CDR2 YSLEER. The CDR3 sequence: CASSQEGVGGLGAFF. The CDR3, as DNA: TGCGCCAGCAGCCAAGAGGGGGTCGGGGGACTGGGGGCTTTCTTT.

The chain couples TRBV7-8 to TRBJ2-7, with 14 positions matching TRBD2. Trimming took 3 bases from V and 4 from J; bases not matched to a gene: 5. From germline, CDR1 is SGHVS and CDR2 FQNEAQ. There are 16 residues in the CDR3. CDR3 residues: CASSLGGTSGSYEQYF. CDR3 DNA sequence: TGTGCCAGCAGCTTGGGTGGGACTAGCGGGAGTTACGAGCAGTACTTC.

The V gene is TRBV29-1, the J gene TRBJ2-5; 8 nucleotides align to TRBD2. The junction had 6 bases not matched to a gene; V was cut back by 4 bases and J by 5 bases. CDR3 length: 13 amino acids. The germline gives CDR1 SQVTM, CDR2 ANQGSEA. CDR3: CSVAGRAWETQYF. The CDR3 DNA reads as TGCAGCGTTGCCGGGAGGGCCTGGGAGACCCAGTACTTC.

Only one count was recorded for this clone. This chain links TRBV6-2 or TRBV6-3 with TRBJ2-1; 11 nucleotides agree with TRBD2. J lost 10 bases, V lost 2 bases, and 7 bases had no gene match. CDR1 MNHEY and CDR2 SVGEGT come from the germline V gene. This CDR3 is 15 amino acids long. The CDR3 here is CASSYRASGGREQFF. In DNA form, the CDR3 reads TGTGCCAGCAGTTACAGGGCTAGCGGGGGGCGGGAGCAGTTCTTC.

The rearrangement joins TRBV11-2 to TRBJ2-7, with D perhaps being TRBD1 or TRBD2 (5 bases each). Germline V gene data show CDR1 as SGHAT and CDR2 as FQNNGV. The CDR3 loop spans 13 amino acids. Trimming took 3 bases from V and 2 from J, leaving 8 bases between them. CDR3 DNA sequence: TGTGCCAGCAGCTTGCAGGGACCCTACGAGCAGTACTTC. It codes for CASSLQGPYEQYF. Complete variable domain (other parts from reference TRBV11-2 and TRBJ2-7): EAGVAQSPRYKIIEKRQSVAFWCNPISGHATLYWYQQILGQGPKLLIQFQNNGVVDDSQLPKDRFSAERLKGVDSTLKIQPAKLEDSAVYLCASSLQGPYEQYFGPGTRLTVT.

The CDR3, as DNA: TGTGCCAGCAGTATCGTCGCGCTAGGGGAGCTGTTTTTT. This encodes CASSIVALGELFF. The genes are TRBV12-3 or TRBV12-4 and TRBJ2-2; D call uncertain. Trimming left V 5 bases short and J 8 bases short, with 12 bases between. The CDR3 has 13 residues.